This TCR beta chain was sequenced during a study of T cell repertoires in cytomegalovirus infection. About the research overall: Signatures in public TCR beta sequences pointed to both CMV infection and matching HLA type.

Each CDR3 protein gets one entry after TCRdb re-called the reads with MiXCR. The table includes about 300,000 distinct CDR3 sequences, about 8.8% detected once. Study-wide points: Dominant in the ex vivo response were TCR beta clonotypes restricted by HLA-C and specific for CMV. Based on cumulative public TCR beta family frequency, carriers of CMV plus the relevant HLA were identified.

V was shortened by 5 bases and J by 0 bases, with 17 bases between the two germline ends. The CDR3 runs 16 residues. From germline, CDR1 is SGHTA and CDR2 FQGNSA. Concerning this clonotype itself: Its antigen is currently unknown.

This chain joins TRBV7-2 and TRBJ2-7; D tentatively fits TRBD1 or TRBD2 (6 bases each). The specimen sequenced was PBMCs. The TCR comes from a human donor in good health (CMV status not recorded). Some clones in this sample may be carry-over from other donors' samples. CDR3 sequence (DNA): TGTGCCAGCAGCAGGGGGGTACATCGATTCTCCTACGAGCAGTACTTC. This gives the protein CASSRGVHRFSYEQYF.